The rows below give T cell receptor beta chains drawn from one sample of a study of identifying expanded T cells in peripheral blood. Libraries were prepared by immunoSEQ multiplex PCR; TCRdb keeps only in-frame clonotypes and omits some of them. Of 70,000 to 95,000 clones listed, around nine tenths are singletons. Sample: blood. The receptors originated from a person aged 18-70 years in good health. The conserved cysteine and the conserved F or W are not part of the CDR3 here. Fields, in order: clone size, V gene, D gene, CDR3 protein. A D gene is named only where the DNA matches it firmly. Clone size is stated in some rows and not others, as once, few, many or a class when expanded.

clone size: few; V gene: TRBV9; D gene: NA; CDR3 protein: ASSVGVGHQPQH
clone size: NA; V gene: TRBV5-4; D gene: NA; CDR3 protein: ASSLRTDTQY
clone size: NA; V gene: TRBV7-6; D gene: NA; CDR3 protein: ASSLDGGVGSQY
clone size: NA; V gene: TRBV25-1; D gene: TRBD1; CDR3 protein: ASSPRQGSDYEQY
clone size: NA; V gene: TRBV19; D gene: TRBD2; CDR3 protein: ASSQGTSGRAWYNEQF
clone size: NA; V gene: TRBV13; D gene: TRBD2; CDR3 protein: ASSPSTSGGGEQF
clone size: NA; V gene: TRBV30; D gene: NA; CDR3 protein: AWIYKSDTEAF
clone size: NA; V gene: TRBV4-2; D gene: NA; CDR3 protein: ASSQRWGAAETQY
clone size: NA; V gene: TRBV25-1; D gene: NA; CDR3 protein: ASSYLNYGYT
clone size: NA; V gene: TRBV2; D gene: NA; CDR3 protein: ASTSGGRGTQY
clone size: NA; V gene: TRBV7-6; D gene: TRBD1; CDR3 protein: ASSLDAPQGAKLDTEAF
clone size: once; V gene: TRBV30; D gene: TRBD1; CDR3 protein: AWSSGTGNQPQH
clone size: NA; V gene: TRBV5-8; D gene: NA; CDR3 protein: ASSPYEQY